The rows below give T cell receptor beta chains drawn from one sample of a study of post-analysis software for immune sequencing data. One entry per CDR3 protein, called by TCRdb with MiXCR from the PCR reads. The sample has roughly 700,000 distinct CDR3 sequences; roughly 29% are singletons. The specimen was blood. These receptors all stem from a girl aged 5-17 years with multiple sclerosis. The CDR3 runs from the conserved cysteine through the conserved F or W. The order of the fields is V gene, clone size, J gene, D gene, CDR3 protein, CDR3 DNA. The D gene is left open where the match is weak. Some rows mark clone size as missing; the rest say once, few, many or name a class of expanded clone.

>TRBV20-1|.|TRBJ1-2|TRBD1
CSASELRDRGSGYTF
TGCAGTGCTAGCGAACTTCGGGACAGGGGATCTGGCTACACCTTC
>TRBV5-4|few|TRBJ1-2|.
CASSLNSGFYGYTF
TGTGCCAGCAGCTTGAACAGCGGCTTTTATGGCTACACCTTC
>TRBV6-5|many|TRBJ2-3|TRBD1
CASRQRQGTDTQYF
TGTGCCAGCAGACAACGACAGGGTACAGATACGCAGTATTTT
>TRBV20-1|many|TRBJ2-3|.
CSAPSGSSTDTQYF
TGCAGTGCTCCCTCCGGTTCTAGCACAGATACGCAGTATTTT
>TRBV10-3|.|TRBJ2-1|TRBD2
CATSGLATDNERFF
TGTGCAACCTCGGGACTAGCGACCGACAATGAGCGGTTCTTC
>TRBV5-1|.|TRBJ2-3|.
CASSLEADTQYF
TGCGCCAGCAGCTTGGAGGCAGATACGCAGTATTTT
>TRBV11-2|.|TRBJ2-1|TRBD2
CASSFGTAHTSAEQFF
TGTGCCAGCAGCTTCGGAACGGCCCATACTAGCGCTGAGCAGTTCTTC
>TRBV20-1|many|TRBJ2-5|.
CSASRQETQYF
TGCAGTGCTAGTCGGCAAGAGACCCAGTACTTC
>TRBV20-1|few|TRBJ2-1|.
CSARGEDYNEQFF
TGCAGTGCTAGAGGGGAGGACTACAATGAGCAGTTCTTC
>TRBV27|.|TRBJ1-1|.
CASRDQMNTEAFF
TGTGCCAGCCGTGACCAGATGAACACTGAAGCTTTCTTT
>TRBV10-3|.|TRBJ2-7|.
CATSRRLLYEQYF
TGTGCCACCAGTAGGAGACTGCTCTACGAGCAGTACTTC
>TRBV6-2/TRBV6-3|.|TRBJ1-1|.
CASLGSRVDRMNTEAFF
TGTGCCAGCCTTGGTTCGAGGGTTGACAGAATGAACACTGAAGCTTTCTTT
>TRBV7-9|.|TRBJ2-1|TRBD1
CASSPNWDRGGGEQFF
TGTGCCAGCAGCCCCAACTGGGACAGGGGTGGGGGTGAGCAGTTCTTC
>TRBV18|.|TRBJ2-4|.
CASSPGEGGLEQYF
TGTGCCAGCTCACCGGGTGAGGGGGGCCTGGAGCAGTACTTC
>TRBV3-1|few|TRBJ1-1|.
CASSQEMGTIAEAFF
TGTGCCAGCAGCCAAGAGATGGGGACTATCGCTGAAGCTTTCTTT
>TRBV2|.|TRBJ2-1|TRBD2
CASSDVSSGSLRYNEQFF
TGTGCCAGCAGTGATGTCTCTAGCGGGAGTCTTCGCTACAATGAGCAGTTCTTC
>TRBV4-3|.|TRBJ2-1|.
CASSRTTQTGGTGNEQFF
TGCGCCAGCAGCCGCACGACCCAGACTGGCGGGACCGGGAATGAGCAGTTCTTC
>TRBV5-1|.|TRBJ1-2|.
CAGSPGAGVHGYTF
TGCGCCGGCAGCCCTGGGGCAGGGGTACATGGCTACACCTTC
>TRBV10-1|.|TRBJ1-6|.
CASSEQRDNSPLHF
TGCGCCAGCAGTGAACAGCGGGATAATTCACCCCTCCACTTT
>TRBV4-1|.|TRBJ2-1|TRBD2
CASSQGFSGRYNEQFF
TGCGCCAGCAGCCAAGGTTTTAGCGGGCGCTACAATGAGCAGTTCTTC
>TRBV20-1|.|TRBJ2-3|.
CSATPPGSDVTQYF
TGCAGTGCAACTCCGCCGGGCTCTGACGTTACGCAGTATTTT